This passage covers 31 T cell receptor beta chains from one sample sequenced in a study of molecular identifiers for immune sequencing clone quantification. One entry per CDR3 protein, called by TCRdb with MiXCR from the PCR reads. The table records 250,000 to 350,000 distinct CDR3 sequences, around 21% of them present only once. The sequencing sample was made of naive CD8+ T cells from blood, with Jurkat cell RNA spiked in. Noted subset: FACS-sorted CD8+CD4-CCR7+CD45RA+ naive T cells. These receptors all stem from a human donor in good health. Some libraries in this study had Jurkat cell RNA spiked in.

This clonotype was found many times. This chain joins TRBV9 and TRBJ2-5; 11 bases fit TRBD2. Per germline, CDR1 SGDLS and CDR2 YYNGEE. V lost 4 bases and J lost 3; bases outside the gene matches: 5. This CDR3 has 15 residues. In DNA form, the CDR3 reads TGTGCCAGCAGCCTTCCGACTAGCGGGGAAGAGACCCAGTACTTC. Translation gives CASSLPTSGEETQYF.

This clonotype showed up just once. It may be a read error: a sequence one base away is much more abundant. The CDR3 carries no conserved terminal phenylalanine or tryptophan, so it likely arises from a read error. The chain carries TRBV4-3 and TRBJ2-7, with 12 bases lining up with TRBD1. CDR1 and CDR2 from the germline V gene are LGHNA and YSLEER. The trim removed 1 base at V and 4 bases at J, leaving 5 bases unmatched. The CDR3 sequence is 16 residues long. The CDR3 region is CASSQAGTGGSYEQYL. CDR3 DNA sequence: TGCGCCAGCAGCCAAGCCGGGACAGGGGGCTCGTACGAGCAGTACCTC.

With respect to this clonotype: An end of the junction does not agree with germline; a read error may underlie this. The chain employs TRBV6-2 or TRBV6-3 and TRBJ2-1; possible D gene TRBD2, 5 bases. The CDR3 runs 13 residues. CDR1 MNHEY and CDR2 SVGEGT come from the germline V gene. The CDR3 region has the DNA TGTGCCCGCAGCCACGGACTGGCCAATGAGCAGTTCTTC. Amino acid sequence: CARSHGLANEQFF.

This clonotype was counted at least ten times. The V call is TRBV12-3 or TRBV12-4, the J call TRBJ2-4; TRBD2 is a possible D gene (5 bases). Trimming cost V 6 bases and J 3 bases, with 12 bases left between them. This CDR3 is 14 amino acids long. The CDR3 bases are TGTGCCAGCAGCCACCGGGATTACAAAAACATTCAGTACTTC. Its translation: CASSHRDYKNIQYF.

This clonotype has ten or more counts. The J gene is TRBJ1-1, the V gene TRBV6-2 or TRBV6-3, with D perhaps TRBD1 (6 bases). From germline, CDR1 is MNHEY and CDR2 SVGEGT. With 9 bases removed from V and 5 bases from J, the gap between germline ends came to 10 bases. The CDR3 extends over 11 amino acids. The CDR3 loop reads CASGGGTEAFF. CDR3 bases: TGTGCCAGTGGGGGCGGTACTGAAGCTTTCTTT.

The chain couples TRBV6-5 to TRBJ1-4; D unclear. CDR1 and CDR2 from the germline V gene are MNHEY and SVGAGI. V dropped 7 bases and J dropped 0 bases, with 15 bases sitting between them. This CDR3 comprises 16 residues. Written as DNA, the CDR3 is TGTGCCAGCACCCCAAACTCCATTGCAACTAATGAAAAACTGTTTTTT. Amino acids: CASTPNSIATNEKLFF.

The chain recombines TRBV4-3 with TRBJ1-3; tentatively, D is TRBD1 (6 bases). Germline V gene data show CDR1 as LGHNA and CDR2 as YSLEER. The CDR3 sequence is 17 residues long. V lost 0 bases and J lost 2, with 14 bases in between. The CDR3 DNA follows: TGCGCCAGCAGCCAAGATTTCCGGGACAATCCTGGAAACACCATATATTTT. The encoded protein is CASSQDFRDNPGNTIYF.

This clonotype was counted once. This may arise from a read error, as a much more abundant clone is one base away. This rearrangement joins TRBV7-9 to TRBJ2-7; D gene uncertain. In germline, CDR1 is SEHNR, CDR2 FQNEAQ (reference sequence). The CDR3 totals 13 residues. The CDR3 bases are TGTGCCGGCAGTGGCCCGGTTTGGTACGAGCAGTACTTC. Its protein is CAGSGPVWYEQYF.

Many counts were recorded for this clonotype. This chain uses TRBV11-2 with TRBJ2-1, with 7 bases matching TRBD1. The junction had 10 bases not matched to a gene; V was cut back by 5 bases and J by 0 bases. Per the germline V gene, CDR1 is SGHAT and CDR2 is FQNNGV. There are 17 residues in the CDR3. In DNA, the CDR3 is TGTGCCAGCAGCATGTTTCCGGGACAGAGCTCCTACAATGAGCAGTTCTTC. Its translation is CASSMFPGQSSYNEQFF.

There are many counts of this clonotype. This chain uses TRBV6-1 with TRBJ2-7; 8 nucleotides match TRBD1. Trimming at V came to 11 bases and at J to 1 base, leaving 1 base not matched to a gene. Germline CDR1 MNHNS, CDR2 SASEGT. The CDR3 is 11 amino acids. CDR3 coding DNA: TGTGCCGGACAGGGTTCCTACGAGCAGTACTTC. It encodes CAGQGSYEQYF.

This clonotype was recorded at least ten times. The chain recombines TRBV7-2 with TRBJ2-1; D possibly corresponds to TRBD2 (6 bases). The CDR3 is 13 amino acids. The germline V gene has CDR1 SGHTA and CDR2 FQGNSA. Trimming pared 5 bases from V and 6 bases from J, leaving 11 bases between. The CDR3, as DNA: TGTGCCAGCAGCCCTCCGCGGGGCAATGAGCAGTTCTTC. Its translation is CASSPPRGNEQFF.

This clonotype was recorded many times. The chain uses TRBV2 and TRBJ2-7, with TRBD2 identical over 9 bases. Germline values: CDR1 SNHLY, CDR2 FYNNEI. This CDR3 has 14 amino acids. After removal of 3 bases from V and 4 bases from J, the junction contained 4 bases not matched to a gene. Here the CDR3 reads CASSDLREGYEQYF. The CDR3 DNA follows: TGTGCCAGCAGTGATTTGCGGGAGGGTTACGAGCAGTACTTC. Drawing the rest from reference TRBV2 and TRBJ2-7, the complete variable domain is EPEVTQTPSHQVTQMGQEVILRCVPISNHLYFYWYRQILGQKVEFLVSFYNNEISEKSEIFDDQFSVERPDGSNFTLKIRSTKLEDSAMYFCASSDLREGYEQYFGPGTRLTVT.

This clonotype has at least ten counts. J is TRBJ2-1 and V is TRBV20-1; 9 bases align to TRBD2. V shed 0 bases, J shed 0 bases, and the junction held 3 bases outside the gene matches. Per the germline V gene, CDR1 is DFQATT and CDR2 is SNEGSKA (reference sequence). The CDR3 sequence is 16 residues long. The CDR3 DNA reads TGCAGTGCTAGAGACCTAGCGGGGAGCTCCTACAATGAGCAGTTCTTC. Translating gives CSARDLAGSSYNEQFF.

Details on this clonotype: Since a much larger clone is just one base distant, this may be a read error. The V call is TRBV20-1, the J call TRBJ2-7, with D perhaps matching TRBD2 (5 bases). Germline values: CDR1 DFQATT, CDR2 SNEGSKA (reference sequence). CDR3 length: 16 residues. The CDR3 loop reads CSARDPPGYGSYKQYF. CDR3 bases: TGCAGTGCTAGAGACCCCCCGGGGTACGGCTCCTACAAGCAGTACTTC.

This clonotype showed up many times. The germline gene is not matched at one end of the junction; a read error may be the cause. This rearrangement joins TRBV20-1 to TRBJ2-7; 8 nucleotides agree with TRBD2. Germline values: CDR1 DFQATT, CDR2 SNEGSKA (reference sequence). The CDR3 covers 14 residues. CDR3 residues: CSARAETSAYEQYF. Here the CDR3 DNA reads TGCAGTGCGAGAGCAGAGACTAGCGCCTACGAGCAGTACTTC.

This clonotype was seen many times. V gene TRBV29-1 combines with J gene TRBJ2-7; 11 bases are a match to TRBD2. The germline V gene has CDR1 SQVTM and CDR2 ANQGSEA. Trimming at V came to 5 bases and at J to 5 bases, leaving 5 bases not matched to a gene. This CDR3 region has 13 residues. The CDR3 sequence is CSVTTSGEDEQYF. The CDR3 coding sequence is TGCAGCGTTACGACTAGCGGGGAGGACGAGCAGTACTTC.

This clonotype appeared many times. V gene TRBV7-9 combines with J gene TRBJ2-7; 7 bases line up with TRBD2. V shed 0 bases and J 3 bases; nucleotides not matched to a gene: 2. Germline values: CDR1 SEHNR, CDR2 FQNEAQ (reference sequence). This CDR3 comprises 14 residues. The DNA of the CDR3 is TGTGCCAGCAGCTTAGCGCCTAGCGGCTACGAGCAGTACTTC. Residues: CASSLAPSGYEQYF.

This clonotype has ten or more counts. The chain uses TRBV7-9 and TRBJ2-7, with D unresolved. The CDR3 length is 14 residues. Looked up from germline, CDR1 is SEHNR and CDR2 is FQNEAQ (reference sequence). Between the trimmed V and J ends, which lost 5 bases and 2 bases, there was a span of 13 bases. The CDR3 nucleotides read TGTGCCAGCAGCCCACCCGGAGCCCCCTACGAGCAGTACTTC. Translating gives CASSPPGAPYEQYF.

This clonotype was seen many times. V and J are TRBV7-2 and TRBJ2-1; D gene uncertain. Germline V lookup: CDR1 SGHTA, CDR2 FQGNSA. This CDR3 has 12 residues. Trimming took off 5 bases at V and 5 bases at J, with 7 bases between the two ends. Written as DNA, the CDR3 is TGTGCCAGCAGCCCCATGAACAATGAGCAGTTCTTC. Residues: CASSPMNNEQFF. The full variable domain, in which reference TRBV7-2 and TRBJ2-1 provide the parts outside the CDR3, is GAGVSQSPSNKVTEKGKDVELRCDPISGHTALYWYRQSLGQGLEFLIYFQGNSAPDKSGLPSDRFSAERTGGSVSTLTIQRTQQEDSAVYLCASSPMNNEQFFGPGTRLTVL.

This chain connects TRBV5-1 to TRBJ1-1, with 8 positions matching TRBD1. V trimming: 4 bases; J trimming: 10 bases; junction bases outside the gene matches: 9. Germline-derived CDR1 and CDR2 are SGHRS and YFSETQ. This CDR3 is 13 amino acids long. The CDR3 loop reads CASSPGQGAGAFF. In nucleotides, the CDR3 is TGCGCCAGCAGCCCAGGGCAGGGGGCTGGAGCTTTCTTT.

This clonotype was seen at least ten times. The rearrangement joins TRBV19 to TRBJ2-4; possible D gene TRBD2, 6 bases. The V gene's germline CDR1 is LNHDA and CDR2 SQIVND (reference sequence). The CDR3 extends over 17 amino acids. V was pared by 3 bases and J by 1 base, with 16 bases between. CDR3 residues: CASSIGTGAAAKNIQYF. CDR3 coding DNA: TGTGCCAGTAGTATCGGCACGGGAGCAGCGGCCAAAAACATTCAGTACTTC.

Note on this clonotype: It may be a read error: a sequence one base away is much more abundant. V is TRBV4-1 and J is TRBJ1-1, with D maybe TRBD1 (5 bases). V shed 1 base and J shed 4 bases, with 13 bases lying between them. Germline assignment: CDR1 MGHRA and CDR2 YSYEKL. The CDR3 is 15 residues long. CDR3 sequence reads: CASSQVDGGFTEAFF. CDR3 coding DNA: TGCGCCAGCAGCCAAGTTGACGGGGGGTTCACTGAAGCTTTCTTT.

This clonotype was observed many times. The V call is TRBV14, the J call TRBJ2-3, with D possibly TRBD2 on 6 matching bases. Germline CDR1 and CDR2: SGHDN and FVKESK. This CDR3 contains 15 residues. With 1 base removed from V and 0 bases from J, the gap between germline ends came to 8 bases. The CDR3 DNA is TGTGCCAGCAGCCAAGGCGGGGCAAGCACAGATACGCAGTATTTT. As protein: CASSQGGASTDTQYF.

The V and J genes are TRBV19 and TRBJ1-5, with 7 nucleotides matching TRBD1. Germline lookup yields CDR1 LNHDA and CDR2 SQIVND (reference sequence). CDR3 length equals 15 residues. V dropped 10 bases and J dropped 7; count of bases not matched to a gene: 16. The CDR3 sequence is CAISTGTTSSQPQHF. DNA of the CDR3: TGTGCCATTTCGACAGGGACCACCTCTTCACAGCCCCAGCATTTT.

A word on this clonotype: This may be a read error, as it is one base from a much larger clone. Given the absence of the conserved phenylalanine or tryptophan at the CDR3 end, a read error is likely. The chain joins TRBV5-8 to TRBJ1-1; the D is unclear. V shed 1 base and J shed 1 base, with 5 bases lying between them. CDR1 and CDR2 from the germline V gene are SGHTS and YDEGEE. The CDR3 runs 13 residues. CDR3 amino acids: CASSLRTNTEAFV. The CDR3, as DNA: TGTGCCAGCAGCTTGAGGACGAACACTGAAGCTTTCGTT.

This clonotype was detected only a few times. V and J are TRBV12-3 or TRBV12-4 and TRBJ2-1; D might be TRBD1 (6 bases). CDR3 length: 15 amino acids. Trimming left V 3 bases short and J 10 bases short, with 19 bases between. DNA of the CDR3: TGTGCCAGCAGTTTTGGGAGAGCAGTCGGACAGGAGCAGTTCTTC. Translating it yields CASSFGRAVGQEQFF.

This clonotype has ten or more counts. The V gene is TRBV30, the J gene TRBJ1-2; a weak D match, TRBD1 (6 bases). The CDR3 spans 13 residues. The germline V gene has CDR1 GTSNPN and CDR2 SVGIG (reference sequence). Trimming took 3 bases from V and 4 from J, leaving 12 bases between them. The CDR3 nucleotides are TGTGCCTGGAGGTCAGGGGACGGCTATGGCTACACCTTC. It yields the protein CAWRSGDGYGYTF.

This clonotype was recorded at least ten times. This chain uses TRBV2 with TRBJ1-1; D remains unclear. There are 14 residues in the CDR3. The V gene lost 8 bases and the J gene lost 3 bases, with 16 bases spanning the gap. Germline assignment: CDR1 SNHLY and CDR2 FYNNEI. The CDR3: CASRMAPQDTEAFF. The CDR3 DNA reads TGTGCCAGCCGAATGGCGCCCCAGGACACTGAAGCTTTCTTT. Full variable domain (remainder filled in from reference TRBV2 and TRBJ1-1): EPEVTQTPSHQVTQMGQEVILRCVPISNHLYFYWYRQILGQKVEFLVSFYNNEISEKSEIFDDQFSVERPDGSNFTLKIRSTKLEDSAMYFCASRMAPQDTEAFFGQGTRLTVV.

The V call is TRBV27, the J call TRBJ2-3; D is undetermined. Germline CDR1 and CDR2: MNHEY and SMNVEV (reference sequence). The CDR3 contains 15 residues. For the CDR3, the DNA is TGTCCCGGCAGTTTAAAGTCCCGGTTCTTCCCTACGCAGTATTTT. Its protein product is CPGSLKSRFFPTQYF.

There are many counts of this clonotype. The CDR3 reads CASSPLTSGTETQYF. DNA of the CDR3: TGTGCCAGCAGCCCGTTGACTAGCGGGACAGAGACCCAGTACTTC. This chain links TRBV7-9 with TRBJ2-5; 11 bases fit TRBD2. Germline CDR1 reads SEHNR; CDR2 reads FQNEAQ (reference sequence). The CDR3 consists of 15 residues. The junction had 6 bases not matched to a gene; V was cut back by 5 bases and J by 4 bases.

This clonotype turned up a few times. The chain couples TRBV21-1 to TRBJ1-5; the table's D call TRBD1 went unverified against the DNA. TRBV21-1 is deemed a pseudogene. This CDR3 is 22 amino acids long. CDR3 sequence: CASSKSGRDRGPRAMSNQPQHF. CDR3 in DNA: TGTGCCAGCAGCAAATCAGGCAGGGACAGGGGGCCCCGCGCGATGAGCAATCAGCCCCAGCATTTT.